The rows below give T cell receptor beta chains drawn from one sample of a study of blood T cell repertoires in COVID-19. TCRdb's table, derived via immunoSEQ multiplex PCR, lists solely in-frame clones and lacks some. Here the sample spans around 190,000 clones, 88% being singletons. The specimen was peripheral blood. These receptors all come from a man in his fifties or sixties with COVID-19, enrolled during active disease. Each CDR3 is given with its conserved first and last residue. The order of the fields is CDR3 DNA, CDR3 protein, D gene, V gene, clone size, J gene. The D gene is left open where the match is weak. Only some rows state a clone size, as once, few, many or a class for expanded clones.

cdr3_nt: TGTGCCATCCAACGTAGGGACAGGGGCACCGGGGAGCTGTTTTTT
cdr3_aa: CAIQRRDRGTGELFF
d_call: TRBD1
v_call: TRBV7-9
clone_size: -
j_call: TRBJ2-2

cdr3_nt: TGTGCCAGCAGCGAGAGTCCCCAGGCTAATGAAAAACTGTTTTTT
cdr3_aa: CASSESPQANEKLFF
d_call: -
v_call: TRBV9
clone_size: -
j_call: TRBJ1-4

cdr3_nt: TGTGCCAGCAGCTCCGGACAGGGACCCTATGGCTACACCTTC
cdr3_aa: CASSSGQGPYGYTF
d_call: TRBD1
v_call: TRBV2
clone_size: -
j_call: TRBJ1-2

cdr3_nt: TGTGCCAGCAGCGTAGTGGGGACTAGCTACGAGCAGTACTTC
cdr3_aa: CASSVVGTSYEQYF
d_call: TRBD2
v_call: TRBV9
clone_size: -
j_call: TRBJ2-7

cdr3_nt: TGTGCCAGCAGCTCGGGACTTAACACCGGGGAGCTGTTTTTT
cdr3_aa: CASSSGLNTGELFF
d_call: -
v_call: TRBV7-2
clone_size: -
j_call: TRBJ2-2

cdr3_nt: TGTGCCAGCAGTCCTTCCTTAGGGCAGGGGCGAAACACCATATATTTT
cdr3_aa: CASSPSLGQGRNTIYF
d_call: -
v_call: TRBV2
clone_size: -
j_call: TRBJ1-3

cdr3_nt: TGTGCCAGCAGCCCAGATCACAGGGGGCATGGCTATGGCTACACCTTC
cdr3_aa: CASSPDHRGHGYGYTF
d_call: TRBD1
v_call: TRBV3-1/TRBV3-2
clone_size: -
j_call: TRBJ1-2

cdr3_nt: TGTGCCAGCCGGGAGGGGTCATTGGGCTACGAGCAGTACTTC
cdr3_aa: CASREGSLGYEQYF
d_call: TRBD2
v_call: TRBV27
clone_size: once
j_call: TRBJ2-7

cdr3_nt: TGTGCCAGCAGTGACGACAGGGAACTTAACATTTACACCGGGGAGCTGTTTTTT
cdr3_aa: CASSDDRELNIYTGELFF
d_call: TRBD1
v_call: TRBV2
clone_size: -
j_call: TRBJ2-2

cdr3_nt: TGCGCCAGCAGCTTGAGCCTAGACTCCTACGAGCAGTACTTC
cdr3_aa: CASSLSLDSYEQYF
d_call: -
v_call: TRBV5-1
clone_size: -
j_call: TRBJ2-7

cdr3_nt: TGTGCCAGCAGTGAATTTCCGGGGACTAGCACAGATACGCAGTATTTT
cdr3_aa: CASSEFPGTSTDTQYF
d_call: -
v_call: TRBV25-1
clone_size: -
j_call: TRBJ2-3

cdr3_nt: TGTGCCAGCAGTCGGCAGGGGTTCGGGGACACTGAAGCTTTCTTT
cdr3_aa: CASSRQGFGDTEAFF
d_call: -
v_call: TRBV2
clone_size: -
j_call: TRBJ1-1

cdr3_nt: TGTGCCTGGAGTTCCCCCTGGACAGGGGGTTATAATTCACCCCTCCACTTT
cdr3_aa: CAWSSPWTGGYNSPLHF
d_call: TRBD1
v_call: TRBV30
clone_size: -
j_call: TRBJ1-6

cdr3_nt: TGTGCCAGCAGCCCTCGGACTAGCGGATCCTACGAGCAGTACTTC
cdr3_aa: CASSPRTSGSYEQYF
d_call: TRBD2
v_call: TRBV5-4
clone_size: -
j_call: TRBJ2-7

cdr3_nt: TGTGCCAGCAGCCAAGATCGGGGGACGGAGACCCAGTACTTC
cdr3_aa: CASSQDRGTETQYF
d_call: -
v_call: TRBV4-2
clone_size: -
j_call: TRBJ2-5

cdr3_nt: TGTGCCAGCAGCCAGAATAGCGGGCAAGAGACCCAGTACTTC
cdr3_aa: CASSQNSGQETQYF
d_call: TRBD2
v_call: TRBV7-2
clone_size: -
j_call: TRBJ2-5